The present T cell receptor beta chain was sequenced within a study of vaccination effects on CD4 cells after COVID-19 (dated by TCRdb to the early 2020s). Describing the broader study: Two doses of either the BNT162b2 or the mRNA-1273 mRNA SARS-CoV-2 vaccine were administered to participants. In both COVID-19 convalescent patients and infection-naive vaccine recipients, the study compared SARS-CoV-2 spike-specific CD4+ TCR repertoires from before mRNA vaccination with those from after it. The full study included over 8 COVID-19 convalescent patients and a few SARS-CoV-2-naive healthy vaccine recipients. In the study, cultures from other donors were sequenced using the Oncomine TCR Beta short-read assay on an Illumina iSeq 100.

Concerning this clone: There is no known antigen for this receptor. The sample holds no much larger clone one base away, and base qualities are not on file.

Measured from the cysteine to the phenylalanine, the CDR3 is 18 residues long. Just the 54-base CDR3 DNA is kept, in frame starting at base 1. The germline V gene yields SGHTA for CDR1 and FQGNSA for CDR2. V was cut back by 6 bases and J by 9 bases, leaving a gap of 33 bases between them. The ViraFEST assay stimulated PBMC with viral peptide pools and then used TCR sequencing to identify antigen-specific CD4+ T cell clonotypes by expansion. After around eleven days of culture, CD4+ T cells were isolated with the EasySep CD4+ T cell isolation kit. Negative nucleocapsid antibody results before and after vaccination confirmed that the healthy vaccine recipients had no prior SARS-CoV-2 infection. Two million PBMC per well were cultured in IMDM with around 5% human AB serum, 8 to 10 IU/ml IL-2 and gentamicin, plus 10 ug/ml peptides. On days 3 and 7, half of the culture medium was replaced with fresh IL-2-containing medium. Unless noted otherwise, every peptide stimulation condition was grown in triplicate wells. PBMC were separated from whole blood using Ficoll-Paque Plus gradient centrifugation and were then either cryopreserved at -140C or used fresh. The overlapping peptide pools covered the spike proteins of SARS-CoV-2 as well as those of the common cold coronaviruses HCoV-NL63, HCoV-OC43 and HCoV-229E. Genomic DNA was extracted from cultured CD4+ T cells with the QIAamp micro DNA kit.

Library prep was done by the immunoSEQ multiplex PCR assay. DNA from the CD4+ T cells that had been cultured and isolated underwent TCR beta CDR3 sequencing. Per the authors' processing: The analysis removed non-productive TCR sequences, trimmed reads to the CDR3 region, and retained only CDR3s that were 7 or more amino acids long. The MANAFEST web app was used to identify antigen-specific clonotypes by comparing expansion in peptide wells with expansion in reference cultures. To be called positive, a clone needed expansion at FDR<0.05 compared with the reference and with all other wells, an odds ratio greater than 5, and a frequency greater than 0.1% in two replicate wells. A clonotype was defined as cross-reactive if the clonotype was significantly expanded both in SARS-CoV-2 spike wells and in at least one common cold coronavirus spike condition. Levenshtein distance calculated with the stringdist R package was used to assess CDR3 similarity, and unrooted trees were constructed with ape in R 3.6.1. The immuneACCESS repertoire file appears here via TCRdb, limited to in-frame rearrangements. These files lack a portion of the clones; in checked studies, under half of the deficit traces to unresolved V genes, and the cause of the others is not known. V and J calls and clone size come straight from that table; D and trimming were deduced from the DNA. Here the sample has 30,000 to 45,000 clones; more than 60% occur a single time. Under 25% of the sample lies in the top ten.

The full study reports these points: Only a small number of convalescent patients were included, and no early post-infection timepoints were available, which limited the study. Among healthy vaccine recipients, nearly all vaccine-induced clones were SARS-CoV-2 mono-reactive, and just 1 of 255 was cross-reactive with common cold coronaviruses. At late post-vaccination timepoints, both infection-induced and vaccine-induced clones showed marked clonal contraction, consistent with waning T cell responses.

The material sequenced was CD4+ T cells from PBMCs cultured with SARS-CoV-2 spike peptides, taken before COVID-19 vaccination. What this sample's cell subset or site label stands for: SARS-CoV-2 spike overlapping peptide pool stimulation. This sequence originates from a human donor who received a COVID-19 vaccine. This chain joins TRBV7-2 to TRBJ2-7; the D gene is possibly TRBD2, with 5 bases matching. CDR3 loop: CASRWPGWSGRLRLGQYF. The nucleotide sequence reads TGTGCCAGCAGGTGGCCGGGTTGGAGCGGCCGCTTACGTTTGGGGCAGTACTTC.